These T cell receptor beta chains were read from a single sample in a study of T cells in localized non-small cell lung cancer. The assay was immunoSEQ multiplex PCR, and TCRdb's table has in-frame clones only and misses some. The sample carries around 39,000 clones, around nine tenths recorded once. The sequencing here drew on peripheral blood, taken before any cancer treatment. These receptors were obtained from a woman aged 35 to 75 with stage I lung adenocarcinoma. Both conserved end residues are part of each CDR3. The D gene is left open where the match is weak. A clone size is listed for some rows: how often the clone was seen (once, few, many), or a class if it is expanded.

abundance: -; v_gene: TRBV5-1; j_gene: TRBJ2-3; d_gene: TRBD2; CDR3aa: CASSLLGLAEGGTQYF; CDR3nt: TGCGCCAGCAGCTTATTAGGACTAGCGGAGGGGGGTACGCAGTATTTT
abundance: -; v_gene: TRBV2; j_gene: TRBJ2-2; d_gene: -; CDR3aa: CASSARTRGGSGELFF; CDR3nt: TGTGCCAGCAGTGCTAGGACAAGGGGAGGTTCCGGGGAGCTGTTTTTT
abundance: -; v_gene: TRBV7-2; j_gene: TRBJ2-5; d_gene: TRBD2; CDR3aa: CASSPNSGSRGETQYF; CDR3nt: TGTGCCAGCAGCCCTAATAGCGGGAGTAGGGGAGAGACCCAGTACTTC
abundance: -; v_gene: TRBV28; j_gene: TRBJ2-7; d_gene: TRBD1; CDR3aa: CASSFSGQGYDEQYF; CDR3nt: TGTGCCAGCAGTTTCTCGGGACAGGGTTATGACGAGCAGTACTTC
abundance: -; v_gene: TRBV6-1; j_gene: TRBJ2-7; d_gene: TRBD1; CDR3aa: CASRPTGMNEQYF; CDR3nt: TGTGCCAGCAGACCGACAGGGATGAACGAGCAGTACTTC
abundance: -; v_gene: TRBV7-9; j_gene: TRBJ2-1; d_gene: -; CDR3aa: CASSLGGARELF; CDR3nt: TGTGCCAGCAGCTTAGGCGGGGCCAGGGAGCTCTTC
abundance: -; v_gene: TRBV13; j_gene: TRBJ2-3; d_gene: -; CDR3aa: CASSWRAHTDTQYF; CDR3nt: TGTGCCAGCAGCTGGCGGGCGCATACAGATACGCAGTATTTT
abundance: -; v_gene: TRBV15; j_gene: TRBJ1-3; d_gene: -; CDR3aa: CATSRDKGTGNTIYF; CDR3nt: TGTGCCACCAGCAGAGATAAGGGGACTGGAAACACCATATATTTT
abundance: -; v_gene: TRBV2; j_gene: TRBJ1-4; d_gene: -; CDR3aa: CASSELGTQNEKLFF; CDR3nt: TGTGCCAGCAGTGAACTTGGAACACAAAATGAAAAACTGTTTTTT
abundance: -; v_gene: TRBV11-2; j_gene: TRBJ2-1; d_gene: TRBD2; CDR3aa: CASSLPLAGVEQFF; CDR3nt: TGTGCCAGCAGCTTACCACTAGCGGGAGTTGAGCAGTTCTTC
abundance: -; v_gene: TRBV19; j_gene: TRBJ1-1; d_gene: -; CDR3aa: CASSPTTAMNTEAFF; CDR3nt: TGTGCCAGTAGTCCCACTACAGCTATGAACACTGAAGCTTTCTTT
abundance: -; v_gene: TRBV6-6; j_gene: TRBJ2-7; d_gene: -; CDR3aa: CASSFPRPYEQYF; CDR3nt: TGTGCCAGCAGTTTTCCGAGGCCCTACGAGCAGTACTTC
abundance: once; v_gene: TRBV9; j_gene: TRBJ1-3; d_gene: -; CDR3aa: CASSVEGTGNTIYF; CDR3nt: TGTGCCAGCAGCGTAGAGGGAACTGGAAACACCATATATTTT
abundance: -; v_gene: TRBV4-1; j_gene: TRBJ2-7; d_gene: -; CDR3aa: CASSLREGPRYEQYF; CDR3nt: TGCGCCAGCAGCCTCAGAGAAGGGCCTCGCTACGAGCAGTACTTC
abundance: -; v_gene: TRBV5-1; j_gene: TRBJ2-5; d_gene: -; CDR3aa: CASSLQGPSRGETQYF; CDR3nt: TGCGCCAGCAGCTTGCAAGGACCCTCCAGAGGAGAGACCCAGTACTTC
abundance: -; v_gene: TRBV11-2; j_gene: TRBJ2-5; d_gene: -; CDR3aa: CASSFHREQETQYF; CDR3nt: TGTGCCAGCAGCTTTCACAGGGAGCAAGAGACCCAGTACTTC
abundance: -; v_gene: TRBV11-2; j_gene: TRBJ1-4; d_gene: -; CDR3aa: CASSLGESNEKLFF; CDR3nt: TGTGCCAGCAGCTTAGGTGAATCTAATGAAAAACTGTTTTTT
abundance: -; v_gene: TRBV6-1; j_gene: TRBJ1-1; d_gene: TRBD1; CDR3aa: CASRGTGRTEAFF; CDR3nt: TGTGCCAGCAGGGGGACAGGGAGAACTGAAGCTTTCTTT
abundance: -; v_gene: TRBV7-2; j_gene: TRBJ1-4; d_gene: -; CDR3aa: CASSLSNNEKLFF; CDR3nt: TGTGCCAGCAGTCTTTCAAATAATGAAAAACTGTTTTTT
abundance: -; v_gene: TRBV27; j_gene: TRBJ1-1; d_gene: TRBD1; CDR3aa: CASRPYGTGAGNTEAFF; CDR3nt: TGTGCCAGCAGGCCCTACGGGACAGGGGCGGGGAACACTGAAGCTTTCTTT
abundance: -; v_gene: TRBV19; j_gene: TRBJ2-3; d_gene: -; CDR3aa: CASGYRVGTDTQYF; CDR3nt: TGTGCCAGTGGGTACAGGGTGGGCACAGATACGCAGTATTTT
abundance: -; v_gene: TRBV27; j_gene: TRBJ2-1; d_gene: TRBD2; CDR3aa: CASSRLAGYEQFF; CDR3nt: TGTGCCAGCAGCCGACTAGCGGGATATGAGCAGTTCTTC
abundance: once; v_gene: TRBV18; j_gene: TRBJ1-1; d_gene: -; CDR3aa: CASSRGLNTEAFF; CDR3nt: TGTGCCAGCTCACGAGGTTTAAACACTGAAGCTTTCTTT
abundance: few; v_gene: TRBV7-7; j_gene: TRBJ2-1; d_gene: -; CDR3aa: CASSLGRGAYNEQFF; CDR3nt: TGTGCTAGCAGCTTAGGCCGGGGGGCTTACAATGAGCAGTTCTTC
abundance: -; v_gene: TRBV5-1; j_gene: TRBJ2-3; d_gene: TRBD2; CDR3aa: CASSLLAGARTDTQYF; CDR3nt: TGCGCCAGCAGCTTACTAGCGGGAGCGAGGACAGATACGCAGTATTTT
abundance: -; v_gene: TRBV5-1; j_gene: TRBJ2-7; d_gene: TRBD2; CDR3aa: CASSLDSGGGYEQYF; CDR3nt: TGCGCCAGCAGCTTGGATAGCGGGGGAGGCTACGAGCAGTACTTC
abundance: -; v_gene: TRBV10-2; j_gene: TRBJ2-1; d_gene: TRBD2; CDR3aa: CATQLAGGAYNEQFF; CDR3nt: TGCGCCACTCAACTAGCGGGAGGGGCATACAATGAGCAGTTCTTC
abundance: few; v_gene: TRBV14; j_gene: TRBJ2-1; d_gene: -; CDR3aa: CASSPRPQVNEQFF; CDR3nt: TGTGCCAGCAGCCCTAGGCCCCAGGTCAATGAGCAGTTCTTC
abundance: few; v_gene: TRBV20-1; j_gene: TRBJ2-7; d_gene: -; CDR3aa: CSALGGSEQYF; CDR3nt: TGCAGTGCCTTGGGAGGTTCCGAGCAGTACTTC
abundance: -; v_gene: TRBV19; j_gene: TRBJ2-7; d_gene: TRBD1; CDR3aa: CASSNLRGSRYEQYF; CDR3nt: TGTGCCAGTAGTAACCTCAGGGGGAGTCGTTACGAGCAGTACTTC
abundance: -; v_gene: TRBV4-2; j_gene: TRBJ2-3; d_gene: TRBD1; CDR3aa: CASSQAGTGGTDTQYF; CDR3nt: TGTGCCAGCAGCCAAGCCGGGACAGGGGGGACAGATACGCAGTATTTT
abundance: once; v_gene: TRBV27; j_gene: TRBJ2-3; d_gene: -; CDR3aa: CASSPPTRTSYSTDTQYF; CDR3nt: TGTGCCAGCAGTCCTCCGACCCGCACAAGTTATTCGACAGATACGCAGTATTTT
abundance: -; v_gene: TRBV19; j_gene: TRBJ2-7; d_gene: TRBD2; CDR3aa: CASSMTLAGTYEQYF; CDR3nt: TGTGCCAGTAGTATGACGTTAGCGGGGACCTACGAGCAGTACTTC